This T cell receptor (beta chain) was sequenced during a study of long-term antiretroviral therapy in people with HIV. Across the whole study: The 2015 immediate-ART recommendation came about a decade after the earliest samples.

Assay version v3.0 of immunoSEQ was used, and it was run at survey level. Only in-frame clones appear in the TCRdb table, and some are missing; sequencing was by immunoSEQ multiplex PCR. The sample has 30,000 or so clones; 65% to 80% are singletons. With respect to this clone: As yet, its antigen is unknown.

It was in the United States that all participants with HIV were treated. Samples held about 0.9-10 million cryopreserved PBMC, and DNA extraction followed. Findings and caveats of the study: HIV repertoire CDR3 lengths ranged less widely than those of controls.

This sequence originates from a man in his fifties or sixties with HIV. The sequenced sample was unsorted PBMCs, obtained 3 years after starting antiretroviral therapy.

The CDR3 loop reads CASSYGGSSTDTQYF. The CDR3 DNA is TGTGCCAGCAGTTACGGGGGATCTAGCACAGATACGCAGTATTTT. The V call is TRBV28, the J call TRBJ2-3, with D perhaps TRBD2 (6 bases). Germline CDR1 MDHEN, CDR2 SYDVKM. Deletions cut 4 bases from V and 0 bases from J, with 11 bases between. The CDR3 extends over 15 amino acids.